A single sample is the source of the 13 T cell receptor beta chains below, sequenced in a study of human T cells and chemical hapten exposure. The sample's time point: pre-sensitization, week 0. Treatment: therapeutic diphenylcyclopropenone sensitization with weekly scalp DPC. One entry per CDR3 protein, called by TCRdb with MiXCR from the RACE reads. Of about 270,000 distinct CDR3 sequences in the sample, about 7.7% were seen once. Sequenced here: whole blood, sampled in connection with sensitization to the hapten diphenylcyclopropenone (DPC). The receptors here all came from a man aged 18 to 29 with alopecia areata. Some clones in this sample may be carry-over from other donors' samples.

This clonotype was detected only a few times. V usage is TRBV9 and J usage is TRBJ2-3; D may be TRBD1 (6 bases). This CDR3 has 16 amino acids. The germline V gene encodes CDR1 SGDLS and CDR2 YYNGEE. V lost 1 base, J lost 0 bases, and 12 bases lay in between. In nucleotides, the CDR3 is TGTGCCAGCAGCGTATTCTGGGGGCTTAGCACAGATACGCAGTATTTT. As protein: CASSVFWGLSTDTQYF.

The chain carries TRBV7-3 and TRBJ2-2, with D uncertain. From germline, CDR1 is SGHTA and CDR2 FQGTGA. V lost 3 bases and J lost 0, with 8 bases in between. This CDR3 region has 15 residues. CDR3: CASSFSGSNTGELFF. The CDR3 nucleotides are TGTGCCAGCAGCTTCTCCGGGTCGAACACCGGGGAGCTGTTTTTT.

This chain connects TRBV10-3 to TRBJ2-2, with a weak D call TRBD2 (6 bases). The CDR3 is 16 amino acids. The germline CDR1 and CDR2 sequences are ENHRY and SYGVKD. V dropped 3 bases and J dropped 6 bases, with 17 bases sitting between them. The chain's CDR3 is CAISEGSGAIPGELFF. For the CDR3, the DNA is TGTGCCATCAGTGAAGGTAGCGGAGCAATACCCGGGGAGCTGTTTTTT.

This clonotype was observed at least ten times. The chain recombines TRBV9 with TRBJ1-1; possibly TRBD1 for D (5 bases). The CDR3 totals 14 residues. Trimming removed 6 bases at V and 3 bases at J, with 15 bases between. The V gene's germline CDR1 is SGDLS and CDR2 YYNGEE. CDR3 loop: CASTAGAHDTEAFF. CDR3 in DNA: TGTGCCAGCACCGCCGGGGCGCACGACACTGAAGCTTTCTTT.

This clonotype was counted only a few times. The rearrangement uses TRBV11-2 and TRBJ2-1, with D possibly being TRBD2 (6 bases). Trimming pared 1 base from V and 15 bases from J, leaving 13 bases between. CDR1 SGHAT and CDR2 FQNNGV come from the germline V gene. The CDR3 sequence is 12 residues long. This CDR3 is CASSLGPGVPFF. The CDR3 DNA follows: TGTGCCAGCAGCTTAGGTCCGGGGGTTCCGTTCTTC.

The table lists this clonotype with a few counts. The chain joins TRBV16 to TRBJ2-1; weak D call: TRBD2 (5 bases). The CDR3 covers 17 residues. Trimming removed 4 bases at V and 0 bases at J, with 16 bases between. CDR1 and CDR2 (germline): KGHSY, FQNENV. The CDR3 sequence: CASSPLSPSSSYNEQFF. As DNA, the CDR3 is TGTGCCAGCAGCCCCCTTTCGCCTAGCAGCTCCTACAATGAGCAGTTCTTC.

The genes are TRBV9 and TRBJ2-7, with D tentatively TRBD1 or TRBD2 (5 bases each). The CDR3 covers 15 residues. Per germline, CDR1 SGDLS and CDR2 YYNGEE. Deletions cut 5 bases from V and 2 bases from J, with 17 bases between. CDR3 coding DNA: TGTGCCAGCAGTCAATTCCGGGACGGGACCTACGAGCAGTACTTC. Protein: CASSQFRDGTYEQYF.

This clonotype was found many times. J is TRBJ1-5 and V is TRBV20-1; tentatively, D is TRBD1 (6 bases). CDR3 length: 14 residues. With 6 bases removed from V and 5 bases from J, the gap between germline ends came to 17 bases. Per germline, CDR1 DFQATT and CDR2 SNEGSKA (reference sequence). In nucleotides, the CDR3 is TGCAGTGCCAAAGACGCAGGGGTAGATCAGCCCCAGCATTTT. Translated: CSAKDAGVDQPQHF.

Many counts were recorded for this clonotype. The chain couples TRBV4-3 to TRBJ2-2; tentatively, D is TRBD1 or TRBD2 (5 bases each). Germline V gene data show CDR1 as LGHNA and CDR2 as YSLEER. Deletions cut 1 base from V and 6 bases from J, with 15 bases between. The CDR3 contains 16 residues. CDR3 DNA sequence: TGCGCCAGCAGCCAAGGGATGGGGCTGCGGGCCGGGGAGCTGTTTTTT. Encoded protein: CASSQGMGLRAGELFF.

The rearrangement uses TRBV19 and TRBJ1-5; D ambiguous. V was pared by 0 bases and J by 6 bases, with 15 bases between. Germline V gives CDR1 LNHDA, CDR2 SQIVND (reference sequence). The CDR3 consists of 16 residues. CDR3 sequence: CASSIEVRGFIQPQHF. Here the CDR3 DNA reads TGTGCCAGTAGTATAGAGGTCCGCGGGTTTATTCAGCCCCAGCATTTT.

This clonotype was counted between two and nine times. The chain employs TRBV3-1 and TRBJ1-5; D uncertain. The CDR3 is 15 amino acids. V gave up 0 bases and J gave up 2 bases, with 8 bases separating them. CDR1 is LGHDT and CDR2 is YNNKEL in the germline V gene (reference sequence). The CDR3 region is CASSQDYGGNQPQHF. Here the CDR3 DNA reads TGTGCCAGCAGCCAAGATTACGGGGGCAATCAGCCCCAGCATTTT.

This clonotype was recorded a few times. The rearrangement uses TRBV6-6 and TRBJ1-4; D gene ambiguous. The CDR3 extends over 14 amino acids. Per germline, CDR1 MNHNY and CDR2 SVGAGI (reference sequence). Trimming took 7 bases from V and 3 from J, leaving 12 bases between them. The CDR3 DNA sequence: TGTGCCAGCACCTACCGGTCGGCTAATGAAAAACTGTTTTTT. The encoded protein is CASTYRSANEKLFF.

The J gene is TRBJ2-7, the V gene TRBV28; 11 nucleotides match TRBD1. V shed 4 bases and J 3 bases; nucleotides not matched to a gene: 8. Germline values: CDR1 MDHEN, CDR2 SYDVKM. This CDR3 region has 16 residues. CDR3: CASSSPGTGGSYEQYF. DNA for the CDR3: TGTGCCAGCAGTTCTCCCGGGACAGGGGGGAGCTACGAGCAGTACTTC.